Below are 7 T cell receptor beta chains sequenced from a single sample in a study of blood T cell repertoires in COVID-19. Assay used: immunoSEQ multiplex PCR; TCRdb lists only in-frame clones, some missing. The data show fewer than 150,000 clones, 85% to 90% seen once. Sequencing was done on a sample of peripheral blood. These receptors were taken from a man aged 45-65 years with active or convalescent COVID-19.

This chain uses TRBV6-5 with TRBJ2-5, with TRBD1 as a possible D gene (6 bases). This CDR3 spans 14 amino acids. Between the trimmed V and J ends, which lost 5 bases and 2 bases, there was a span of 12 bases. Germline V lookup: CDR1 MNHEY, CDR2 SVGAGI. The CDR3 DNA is TGTGCCAGCAGTCGACGACAGGTACAAGAGACCCAGTACTTC. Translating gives CASSRRQVQETQYF.

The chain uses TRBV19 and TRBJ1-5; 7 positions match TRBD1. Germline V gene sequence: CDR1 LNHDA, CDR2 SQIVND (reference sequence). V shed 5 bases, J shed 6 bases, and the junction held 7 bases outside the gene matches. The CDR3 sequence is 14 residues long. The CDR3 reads CASSLRQGRQPQHF. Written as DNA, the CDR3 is TGTGCCAGTAGTCTCCGACAGGGTCGTCAGCCCCAGCATTTT.

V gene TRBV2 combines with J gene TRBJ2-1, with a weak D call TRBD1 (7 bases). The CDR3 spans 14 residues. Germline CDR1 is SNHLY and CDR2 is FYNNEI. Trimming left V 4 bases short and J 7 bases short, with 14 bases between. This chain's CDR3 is CASSGAAGGNEQFF. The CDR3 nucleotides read TGTGCCAGCAGTGGCGCTGCAGGGGGGAATGAGCAGTTCTTC. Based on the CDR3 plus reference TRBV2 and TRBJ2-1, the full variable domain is EPEVTQTPSHQVTQMGQEVILRCVPISNHLYFYWYRQILGQKVEFLVSFYNNEISEKSEIFDDQFSVERPDGSNFTLKIRSTKLEDSAMYFCASSGAAGGNEQFFGPGTRLTVL.

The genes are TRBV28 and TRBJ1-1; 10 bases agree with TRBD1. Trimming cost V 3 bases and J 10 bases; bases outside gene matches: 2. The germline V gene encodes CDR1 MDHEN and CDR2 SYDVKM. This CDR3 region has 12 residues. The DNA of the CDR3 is TGTGCCAGCAGTTTGGGACAGGGGAGAGCTTTCTTT. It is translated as CASSLGQGRAFF.

The CDR3 DNA reads as TGTGCCAGCAGGCCCAGACAGGGGCTTAACTATGGCTACACCTTC. Protein product: CASRPRQGLNYGYTF. The chain links TRBV6-5 to TRBJ1-2; TRBD1 agrees at 8 bases. The J segment lost 1 base and the V segment lost 6 bases, leaving 7 bases of the junction unmatched. The germline gives CDR1 MNHEY, CDR2 SVGAGI. This CDR3 has 15 residues.

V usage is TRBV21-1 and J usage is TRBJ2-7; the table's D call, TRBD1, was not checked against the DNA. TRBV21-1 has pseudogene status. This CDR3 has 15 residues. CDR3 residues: CASSKTDRDPYEQYF. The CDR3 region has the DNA TGTGCCAGCAGCAAAACTGACAGGGACCCCTACGAGCAGTACTTC.

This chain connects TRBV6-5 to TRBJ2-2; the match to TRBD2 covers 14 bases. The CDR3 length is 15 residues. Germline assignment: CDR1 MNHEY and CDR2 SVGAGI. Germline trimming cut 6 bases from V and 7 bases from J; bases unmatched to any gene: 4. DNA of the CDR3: TGTGCCAGCAGGACTAGCGGGAGGGCAGGCGGGGAGCTGTTTTTT. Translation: CASRTSGRAGGELFF.